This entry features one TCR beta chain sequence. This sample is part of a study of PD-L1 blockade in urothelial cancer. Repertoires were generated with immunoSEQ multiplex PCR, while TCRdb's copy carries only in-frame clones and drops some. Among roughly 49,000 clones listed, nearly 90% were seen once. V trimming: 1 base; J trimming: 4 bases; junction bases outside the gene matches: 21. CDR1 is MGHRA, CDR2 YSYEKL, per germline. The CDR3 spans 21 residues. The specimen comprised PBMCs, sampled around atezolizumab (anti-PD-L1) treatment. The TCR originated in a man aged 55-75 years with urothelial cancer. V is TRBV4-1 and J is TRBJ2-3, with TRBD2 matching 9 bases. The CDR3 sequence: CASSQVWAAGGIPSSSDTQYF. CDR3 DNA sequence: TGCGCCAGCAGCCAAGTTTGGGCAGCGGGGGGTATTCCCTCGTCGTCAGATACGCAGTATTTT.